These 13 T cell receptor beta chains share one sample of origin, sequenced in a study of blood T cell repertoires in COVID-19. Measured with immunoSEQ multiplex PCR; TCRdb has only the in-frame clones, and not every one. The top ten hold 5% to 6.5% of the sample, which has some 90,000 clones, roughly nine tenths seen once. The sample was peripheral blood. These receptors were collected from a woman aged 80 or older with active COVID-19.

The chain couples TRBV11-3 to TRBJ2-5; 8 bases are shared with TRBD1. The germline V gene has CDR1 SGHNT and CDR2 YENEEA. The CDR3 runs to 13 residues. The ends lost 3 bases at V and 4 bases at J; junction bases unmatched: 1. The CDR3 nucleotides read TGTGCCAGCAGCTTGGACAGGGCAGAGACCCAGTACTTC. Its protein product is CASSLDRAETQYF.

This chain connects TRBV28 to TRBJ2-5; 9 nucleotides match TRBD1. The CDR3 has 14 residues. Germline trimming cut 8 bases from V and 5 bases from J; bases unmatched to any gene: 9. Germline assignment: CDR1 MDHEN and CDR2 SYDVKM. The CDR3 DNA reads as TGTGCCAGCCCCCCGGACAGGGGAGGGGAGACCCAGTACTTC. Translated: CASPPDRGGETQYF.

V gene TRBV4-3 combines with J gene TRBJ2-1, with 10 bases identical to TRBD1. The germline gives CDR1 LGHNA, CDR2 YSLEER. The CDR3 spans 16 residues. With 2 bases clipped from V and 6 bases from J, the junction kept 7 bases outside the gene matches. The CDR3: CASSQLTGGLGNEQFF. The CDR3 region has the DNA TGCGCCAGCAGCCAACTGACAGGGGGCTTAGGCAATGAGCAGTTCTTC.

The chain carries TRBV28 and TRBJ2-7; 10 nucleotides align to TRBD1. Germline CDR1 and CDR2: MDHEN and SYDVKM. The CDR3 runs 15 residues. The trim removed 6 bases at V and 1 base at J, leaving 6 bases unmatched. The CDR3 DNA follows: TGTGCCAGCAGGCGGGACAGGGGCACTTCCTACGAGCAGTACTTC. Protein sequence: CASRRDRGTSYEQYF. Full variable domain (missing parts from reference TRBV28 and TRBJ2-7): DVKVTQSSRYLVKRTGEKVFLECVQDMDHENMFWYRQDPGLGLRLIYFSYDVKMKEKGDIPEGYSVSREKKERFSLILESASTNQTSMYLCASRRDRGTSYEQYFGPGTRLTVT.

The chain couples TRBV5-6 to TRBJ2-3, with 14 positions matching TRBD2. CDR1 and CDR2 (germline): SGHDT, YYEEEE. V lost 4 bases and J lost 4; bases outside the gene matches: 14. CDR3 length: 19 amino acids. CDR3 bases: TGTGCCAGCAGCCCTCAAAAGGGGACTAGCGGGAGCTGGGCAGATACGCAGTATTTT. It is translated as CASSPQKGTSGSWADTQYF.

The chain has TRBV7-9 and TRBJ2-3; D might be TRBD2 (5 bases). V was cut by 5 bases and J by 6 bases, with 21 bases left in between. Germline loops: CDR1 SEHNR, CDR2 FQNEAQ (reference sequence). The CDR3 has 16 residues. This CDR3 reads CASSPRGSLAGDTQYF. CDR3 DNA: TGTGCCAGCAGCCCACGCGGTTCTCTGGCGGGCGATACGCAGTATTTT.

This clone came up once. The CDR3 spells CASSQEGGTSYEQYF. The CDR3 coding sequence is TGTGCCAGCAGCCAAGAGGGCGGGACTTCCTACGAGCAGTACTTC. This chain uses TRBV4-2 with TRBJ2-7, with D possibly matching TRBD2 (6 bases). CDR1 is LGHNA and CDR2 is YNFKEQ in the germline V gene. This CDR3 comprises 15 residues. V lost 0 bases and J 1 base, leaving 10 bases between the germline ends.

The V gene is TRBV7-3, the J gene TRBJ2-6; D gene unclear. The V and J ends lost 0 bases and 0 bases respectively, with 3 bases between them. Germline V CDR1 and CDR2: SGHTA, FQGTGA. The CDR3 has 15 residues. Here the CDR3 DNA reads TGTGCCAGCAGCTTAACGAGCTCTGGGGCCAACGTCCTGACTTTC. Translated, it gives CASSLTSSGANVLTF.

CDR3 DNA: TGTGCCAGCAGCCGACAGGAGAACACTGAAGCTTTCTTT. It translates to CASSRQENTEAFF. The rearrangement uses TRBV7-9 and TRBJ1-1; D perhaps matches TRBD1 (6 bases). Germline CDR1 is SEHNR and CDR2 is FQNEAQ (reference sequence). V lost 5 bases to trimming and J lost 1 base, with 8 bases between them. This CDR3 region has 13 residues.

This chain uses TRBV28 with TRBJ1-6; 8 nucleotides agree with TRBD1. This CDR3 contains 16 residues. Germline assignment: CDR1 MDHEN and CDR2 SYDVKM. Trimming removed 8 bases from V and 7 bases from J; junction bases left unmatched: 13. The CDR3 DNA sequence: TGTGCCAGCCACTCCAAAGGACAGGGTAACAATTCACCCCTCCACTTT. The encoded protein is CASHSKGQGNNSPLHF.

The chain carries TRBV6-5 and TRBJ2-7; TRBD1 aligns across 9 bases. The J segment lost 5 bases and the V segment lost 7 bases, leaving 12 bases of the junction unmatched. This CDR3 is 15 amino acids long. CDR1 and CDR2 (germline): MNHEY, SVGAGI. CDR3 sequence: CASTTPGQGSDEQYF. In DNA, the CDR3 is TGTGCCAGCACTACCCCGGGACAGGGTTCCGACGAGCAGTACTTC.

V usage is TRBV5-4 and J usage is TRBJ1-2; D gene ambiguous. V lost 0 bases and J 4 bases, leaving 10 bases between the germline ends. Germline CDR1 reads SGHNT; CDR2 reads YYREEE (reference sequence). The CDR3 is 14 residues long. CDR3 region: CASSLEPRSYGYTF. In nucleotides, the CDR3 is TGTGCCAGCAGCTTGGAGCCGAGATCCTATGGCTACACCTTC.

The rearrangement uses TRBV7-2 and TRBJ2-1; the D gene is possibly TRBD1 (6 bases). The V end lost 1 base, the J end lost 0 bases, and 10 bases lay between the germline ends. The germline V gene has CDR1 SGHTA and CDR2 FQGNSA. The CDR3 extends over 16 amino acids. CDR3 amino acids: CASSLDRDNSYNEQFF. The CDR3 DNA follows: TGTGCCAGCAGCTTAGACAGGGACAACTCCTACAATGAGCAGTTCTTC.